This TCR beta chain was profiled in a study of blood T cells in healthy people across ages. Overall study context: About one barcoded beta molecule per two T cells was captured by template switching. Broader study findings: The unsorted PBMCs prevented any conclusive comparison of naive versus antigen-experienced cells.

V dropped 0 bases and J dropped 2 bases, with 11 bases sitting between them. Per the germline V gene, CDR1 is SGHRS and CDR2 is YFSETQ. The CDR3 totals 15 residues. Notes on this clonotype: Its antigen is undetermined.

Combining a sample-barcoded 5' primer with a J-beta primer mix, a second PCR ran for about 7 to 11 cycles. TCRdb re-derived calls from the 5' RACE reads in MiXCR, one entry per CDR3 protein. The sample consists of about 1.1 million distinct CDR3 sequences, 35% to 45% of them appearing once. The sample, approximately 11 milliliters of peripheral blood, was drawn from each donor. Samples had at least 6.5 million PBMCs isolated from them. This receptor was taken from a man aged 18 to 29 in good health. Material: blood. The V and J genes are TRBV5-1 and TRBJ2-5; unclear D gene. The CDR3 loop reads CASSLAQPPQETQYF. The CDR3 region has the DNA TGCGCCAGCAGCTTGGCTCAGCCGCCTCAAGAGACCCAGTACTTC. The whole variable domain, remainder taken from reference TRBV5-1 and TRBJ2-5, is KAGVTQTPRYLIKTRGQQVTLSCSPISGHRSVSWYQQTPGQGLQFLFEYFSETQRNKGNFPGRFSGRQFSNSRSEMNVSTLELGDSALYLCASSLAQPPQETQYFGPGTRLLVL.